Listed here is a single T cell receptor beta chain. The antigen remains undetermined. These data belong to a study of T cells in Graves' hyperthyroidism and ophthalmopathy. Regions amplified from RNA transcripts were the TCR beta CDR3 regions. The HTBI primer set drove a first-round RT-PCR of the TCR CDR3. TCRdb reanalysed the multiplex PCR reads using MiXCR and keeps one entry per CDR3 protein. The sample carries roughly 250,000 distinct CDR3 sequences, about 14% recorded once. V gave up 0 bases and J gave up 1 base, with 10 bases separating them. The CDR3 contains 15 residues. Germline CDR1 and CDR2: MGHRA and YSYEKL. Study-wide points: It was a median roughly six months before onset that the model predicted ophthalmopathy. Blood held most thyroid clonotypes expanded above 0.001 frequency.

Blood sampling occurred at first hyperthyroidism diagnosis, ahead of any ophthalmopathy symptoms. PBMCs came from about 10 ml fresh peripheral blood. This sequence joins TRBV4-1 and TRBJ2-7, with D unresolved. The specimen was blood. This clonotype originated in a woman aged 35 to 49 with Graves' hyperthyroidism that later progressed to Graves' ophthalmopathy. The CDR3 loop reads CASSQEEGGSYEQYF. The CDR3 DNA is TGCGCCAGCAGCCAAGAGGAAGGCGGTTCCTACGAGCAGTACTTC.